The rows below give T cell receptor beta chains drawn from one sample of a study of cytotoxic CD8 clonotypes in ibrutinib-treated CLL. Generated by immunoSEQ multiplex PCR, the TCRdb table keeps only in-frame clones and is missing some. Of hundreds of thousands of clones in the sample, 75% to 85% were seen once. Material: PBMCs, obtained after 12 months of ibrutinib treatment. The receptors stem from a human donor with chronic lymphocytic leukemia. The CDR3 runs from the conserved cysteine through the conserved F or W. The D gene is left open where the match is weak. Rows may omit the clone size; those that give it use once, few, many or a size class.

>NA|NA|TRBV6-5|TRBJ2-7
TGTGCCAGCAGTCCGGGACACCTAGAGCAGTACTTC
CASSPGHLEQYF
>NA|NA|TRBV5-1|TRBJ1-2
TGCGCCAGCAGGGCGGGACCACGGGATGGCTACACCTTC
CASRAGPRDGYTF
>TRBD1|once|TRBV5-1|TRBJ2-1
TGCGCCAGCAGCCTAGGACAGGGCTACAATGAGCAGTTCTTC
CASSLGQGYNEQFF
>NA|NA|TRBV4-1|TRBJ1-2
TGCGCCAGCAGCCCCAGAGTCCTGGTGAATGAGGATGGCTACACCTTC
CASSPRVLVNEDGYTF
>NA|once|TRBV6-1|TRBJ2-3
TGTGCCAGCACCCAGCAGCGGGCGGTCACAGATACGCAGTATTTT
CASTQQRAVTDTQYF
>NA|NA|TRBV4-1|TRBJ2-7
TGCGCCAGCAGCCCTACCTTTCTAGGGGGAGACTCCTACGAGCAGTACTTC
CASSPTFLGGDSYEQYF
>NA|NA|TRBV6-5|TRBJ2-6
TGTGCCAGCGAATCAGGGAGCACTGGGGCCAACGTCCTGACTTTC
CASESGSTGANVLTF
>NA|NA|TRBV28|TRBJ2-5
TGTGCCAGCGATACAGAAGGACTACCGAGGGAGACCCAGTACTTC
CASDTEGLPRETQYF
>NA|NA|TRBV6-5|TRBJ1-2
TGTGCCAGCAGTTACTCGAGGCAGAATCATGGCTACACCTTC
CASSYSRQNHGYTF
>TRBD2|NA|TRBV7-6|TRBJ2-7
TGTGCCAGCAGCTTAGACGGGACTAGCGGCTCCTACGAGCAGTACTTC
CASSLDGTSGSYEQYF
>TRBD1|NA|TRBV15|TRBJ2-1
TGTGCCACCAGCAGAGTTCAGGGGGCCTACAATGAGCAGTTCTTC
CATSRVQGAYNEQFF
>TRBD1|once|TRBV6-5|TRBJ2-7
TGTGCCAGCAGTCCGGGACAGGGGGTCGACGAGCAGTACTTC
CASSPGQGVDEQYF
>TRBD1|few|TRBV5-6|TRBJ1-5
TGTGCCAGCAGCAGGACAGGGGGCGATCAGCCCCAGCATTTT
CASSRTGGDQPQHF
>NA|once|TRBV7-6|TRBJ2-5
TGTGCCAGCAGATACCCAGGGGAGGAGACCCAGTACTTC
CASRYPGEETQYF
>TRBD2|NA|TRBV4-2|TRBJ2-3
TGTGCCAGCAGCCAAGATGGACTAGCGAGCGATACGCAGTATTTT
CASSQDGLASDTQYF